This section outlines one T cell receptor (beta chain) sequence together with its context. Its antigen is unidentified. cDNA reverse transcribed from extracted RNA served as the sequencing template. Profiling relied on immunoSEQ multiplex PCR, and the TCRdb table lists in-frame clones only, not all of them. Seen here are 180,000 or so clones, 45% to 60% observed once, and the top ten hold around 9.1%. Treatment: oral pan-JAK inhibitor, 5-10 mg twice daily. The researchers isolated CD4+ and CD8+ T cells from PBMCs by sorting. These data are taken from a study of CD8+ T cells in alopecia areata. The wider study: Treated individuals took tofacitinib by mouth, 5 to 10 mg twice daily.

The V end lost 4 bases, the J end lost 4 bases, and 16 bases lay between the germline ends. CDR1 and CDR2 from the germline V gene are MGHRA and YSYEKL. This CDR3 spans 15 amino acids. Study-level results: Higher clonality was seen in lesional scalp than in normal scalp, especially in alopecia totalis/universalis. Patients shared TCRs less clearly than mice did, possibly for HLA-related reasons.

The chain employs TRBV4-1 and TRBJ1-2; possibly TRBD1 for D (5 bases). Sequenced material: CD8+ T cells sorted from blood, taken around week 54, from a patient treated with tofacitinib. This TCR derives from a human donor with alopecia areata. The CDR3 region is CASSPSGGVPYGYTF. For the CDR3, the DNA is TGCGCCAGCAGCCCCTCAGGAGGGGTTCCCTATGGCTACACCTTC.